This is a list of T cell receptor beta chains from one sample in a study of cytomegalovirus exposure and HLA in healthy donors. The method was immunoSEQ multiplex PCR; TCRdb's version includes in-frame clones alone and lacks a portion of them. Of some 190,000 clones listed, roughly nine tenths are singletons. Source material: PBMCs. All receptors derive from a boy between 2 and 10 years old in good health and CMV-seronegative. Each CDR3 is given with its conserved first and last residue. Each record gives: CDR3 DNA, CDR3 protein, D gene, V gene, J gene, clone size. A D gene is named only where the DNA matches it firmly. Clone size is stated in some rows and not others, as once, few, many or a class when expanded.

cdr3_nt: TGCGCCAGCAGTCAATGGGGGAGGGCCGGCCCCTACGAGCAGTACTTC
cdr3_aa: CASSQWGRAGPYEQYF
d_call: TRBD2
v_call: TRBV23-1
j_call: TRBJ2-7
clone_size: -

cdr3_nt: TGTGCCAGCAGTTACCAACATATCACCGGGGAGCTGTTTTTT
cdr3_aa: CASSYQHITGELFF
d_call: -
v_call: TRBV6-5
j_call: TRBJ2-2
clone_size: -

cdr3_nt: TGTGCCAGCAGTCAAGGGGGGGCCGGGGTCCAAGAGACCCAGTACTTC
cdr3_aa: CASSQGGAGVQETQYF
d_call: -
v_call: TRBV7-3
j_call: TRBJ2-5
clone_size: -

cdr3_nt: TGTGCCAGCAACTCTTGGGTTGCTAGCCAATCCCCCCATGAGCAGTTCTTC
cdr3_aa: CASNSWVASQSPHEQFF
d_call: -
v_call: TRBV12-1
j_call: TRBJ2-1
clone_size: -

cdr3_nt: TGTGCCAGCGGAACTAGCGGGGACTCTGAGCAGTTCTTC
cdr3_aa: CASGTSGDSEQFF
d_call: TRBD2
v_call: TRBV6-1
j_call: TRBJ2-1
clone_size: -

cdr3_nt: TGCAGCGTTGAGCCGGGGGGTTCCCGGCAGTTCTTC
cdr3_aa: CSVEPGGSRQFF
d_call: TRBD2
v_call: TRBV29-1
j_call: TRBJ2-1
clone_size: -

cdr3_nt: TGTGCCAGTAGTATAGACCAACCGACAGGGGGCTTGGGTCAGCCCCAGCATTTT
cdr3_aa: CASSIDQPTGGLGQPQHF
d_call: TRBD1
v_call: TRBV19
j_call: TRBJ1-5
clone_size: -

cdr3_nt: TGTGCCAGCTCATTGGCCAGGTATCAGCCCCAGCATTTT
cdr3_aa: CASSLARYQPQHF
d_call: -
v_call: TRBV18
j_call: TRBJ1-5
clone_size: once

cdr3_nt: TGTGCCAGCTCTCAGACAGAATACTATGGCTACACCTTC
cdr3_aa: CASSQTEYYGYTF
d_call: -
v_call: TRBV9
j_call: TRBJ1-2
clone_size: -

cdr3_nt: TGTGCCAGCAGTTTCTACCTAGACTCCTACGAGCAGTACTTC
cdr3_aa: CASSFYLDSYEQYF
d_call: -
v_call: TRBV27
j_call: TRBJ2-7
clone_size: -

cdr3_nt: TGCGCCAGCAGCCAGTCAGGGACAGGGATTCCCGGGGAGCTGTTTTTT
cdr3_aa: CASSQSGTGIPGELFF
d_call: TRBD1
v_call: TRBV5-1
j_call: TRBJ2-2
clone_size: -

cdr3_nt: TGTGCCAGCAGCTTATACAGGGGTCCCTACGAGCAGTACTTC
cdr3_aa: CASSLYRGPYEQYF
d_call: TRBD1
v_call: TRBV7-2
j_call: TRBJ2-7
clone_size: once

cdr3_nt: TGTGCCAGCAGTGCTTTGCAGGGGACGGCGGGAGAGACCCAGTACTTC
cdr3_aa: CASSALQGTAGETQYF
d_call: -
v_call: TRBV6-1
j_call: TRBJ2-5
clone_size: -

cdr3_nt: TGCGCCAACACCGGCAAGGGGGGGGACACCTACGAGCAGTACTTC
cdr3_aa: CANTGKGGDTYEQYF
d_call: -
v_call: TRBV4-1
j_call: TRBJ2-7
clone_size: -

cdr3_nt: TGTGCCAGTAGTACGGGATGGGAGACCCAGTACTTC
cdr3_aa: CASSTGWETQYF
d_call: -
v_call: TRBV19
j_call: TRBJ2-5
clone_size: -

cdr3_nt: TGCAGCGTTGCAAAGACAGGGGTGTCCTACGAGCAGTACTTC
cdr3_aa: CSVAKTGVSYEQYF
d_call: TRBD1
v_call: TRBV29-1
j_call: TRBJ2-7
clone_size: -

cdr3_nt: TGTGCCAGCAGCACTCTAATAAACTGGGAGACCCAGTACTTC
cdr3_aa: CASSTLINWETQYF
d_call: -
v_call: TRBV28
j_call: TRBJ2-5
clone_size: -

cdr3_nt: TGCGCCAGCAGCTTGGAGGCTAGCGGGAGGGAAGCAGATACGCAGTATTTT
cdr3_aa: CASSLEASGREADTQYF
d_call: TRBD2
v_call: TRBV5-1
j_call: TRBJ2-3
clone_size: -

cdr3_nt: TGTGCCAGCAGTTACTTCGCGACTAGCGCGGTATACGAGCAGTACTTC
cdr3_aa: CASSYFATSAVYEQYF
d_call: TRBD2
v_call: TRBV6-5
j_call: TRBJ2-7
clone_size: once

cdr3_nt: TGTGCCACCAGCCGTGACCAGGGGAAAGAAAAACTGTTTTTT
cdr3_aa: CATSRDQGKEKLFF
d_call: -
v_call: TRBV15
j_call: TRBJ1-4
clone_size: -

cdr3_nt: TGTGCCAGCAACTCGGGACAACGGGCCTTC
cdr3_aa: CASNSGQRAF
d_call: -
v_call: TRBV28
j_call: TRBJ2-7
clone_size: -

cdr3_nt: TGTGCCAGCAGCCCTCTGGACAGCCCCATTGTGATAATCAAGCCCCAGCATTTT
cdr3_aa: CASSPLDSPIVIIKPQHF
d_call: -
v_call: TRBV7-8
j_call: TRBJ1-5
clone_size: -

cdr3_nt: TGTGCCAGTAGTGAGACAGGGGCCGGTTTGAACGAGCAGTACTTC
cdr3_aa: CASSETGAGLNEQYF
d_call: TRBD1
v_call: TRBV19
j_call: TRBJ2-7
clone_size: -

cdr3_nt: TGTGCCACCAGCAGAGATTTGGATTTGAGGCGGGAGGAAACCGGGGAGCTGTTTTTT
cdr3_aa: CATSRDLDLRREETGELFF
d_call: TRBD2
v_call: TRBV15
j_call: TRBJ2-2
clone_size: -

cdr3_nt: TGTGCCAGCAGTTTAACCTTGGCGGCAAGCTCCTACGAGCAGTACTTC
cdr3_aa: CASSLTLAASSYEQYF
d_call: -
v_call: TRBV27
j_call: TRBJ2-7
clone_size: few

cdr3_nt: TGTGCCAGCAGCTTATCACAGGGGAGGCAGTTCTTC
cdr3_aa: CASSLSQGRQFF
d_call: TRBD1
v_call: TRBV7-6
j_call: TRBJ2-1
clone_size: -

cdr3_nt: TGTGCCAGCAGCCCGCCGTCAGGGGCCTACAATGAGCAGTTCTTC
cdr3_aa: CASSPPSGAYNEQFF
d_call: -
v_call: TRBV7-8
j_call: TRBJ2-1
clone_size: -

cdr3_nt: TGTGCCAGCAGCTTGGCCCTTGGGGGGGAGCAGTTCTTC
cdr3_aa: CASSLALGGEQFF
d_call: -
v_call: TRBV11-2
j_call: TRBJ2-1
clone_size: -

cdr3_nt: TGTGCCAGCAGTTTCAGTGTTCCGGGATCCACCTACGAGCAGTACTTC
cdr3_aa: CASSFSVPGSTYEQYF
d_call: -
v_call: TRBV27
j_call: TRBJ2-7
clone_size: -

cdr3_nt: TGTGCCACAGAAAGGGAACTAGCGGGAGTCGGGCAGTTCTTC
cdr3_aa: CATERELAGVGQFF
d_call: TRBD2
v_call: TRBV10-3
j_call: TRBJ2-1
clone_size: -

cdr3_nt: TGCGCCAGCAGTGAAAGCGGGGGGACAGATACGCAGTATTTT
cdr3_aa: CASSESGGTDTQYF
d_call: TRBD2
v_call: TRBV10-2
j_call: TRBJ2-3
clone_size: few

cdr3_nt: TGTGCCAGCAGTTTAGGGTTTGAGGGTCAGCCCCAGCATTTT
cdr3_aa: CASSLGFEGQPQHF
d_call: -
v_call: TRBV6-6
j_call: TRBJ1-5
clone_size: -

cdr3_nt: TGTGCCTGGACTCCCCTGCAAGACCAGGGGAGGGATGAAAAACTGTTTTTT
cdr3_aa: CAWTPLQDQGRDEKLFF
d_call: -
v_call: TRBV30
j_call: TRBJ1-4
clone_size: -

cdr3_nt: TGTGCCAGCAGTCTCGGACAGGGGGCAGATACGCAGTATTTT
cdr3_aa: CASSLGQGADTQYF
d_call: TRBD1
v_call: TRBV28
j_call: TRBJ2-3
clone_size: -

cdr3_nt: TGTGCCAGCAGGGGGACAGGAGATGAGCAGTTCTTC
cdr3_aa: CASRGTGDEQFF
d_call: TRBD1
v_call: TRBV6-1
j_call: TRBJ2-1
clone_size: -

cdr3_nt: TGTGCCAGTAACATAGACAGGCGACAAGAGACCCAGTACTTC
cdr3_aa: CASNIDRRQETQYF
d_call: -
v_call: TRBV19
j_call: TRBJ2-5
clone_size: -

cdr3_nt: TGTGCCAGCAGTGAAGAGACAGAAGAGACCCAGTACTTC
cdr3_aa: CASSEETEETQYF
d_call: -
v_call: TRBV2
j_call: TRBJ2-5
clone_size: -

cdr3_nt: TGCGCCAGCAGCCAAGAGGATAAGTTGACACTTCCCTACGAGCAGTACTTC
cdr3_aa: CASSQEDKLTLPYEQYF
d_call: -
v_call: TRBV4-1
j_call: TRBJ2-7
clone_size: -

cdr3_nt: TGTGCCAGCAGTTTATCGCCAGGTATGAACACTGAAGCTTTCTTT
cdr3_aa: CASSLSPGMNTEAFF
d_call: -
v_call: TRBV27
j_call: TRBJ1-1
clone_size: -

cdr3_nt: TGTGCCAGCAGTTTTAAGGGGAACTATGGCTACACCTTC
cdr3_aa: CASSFKGNYGYTF
d_call: -
v_call: TRBV6-1
j_call: TRBJ1-2
clone_size: -

cdr3_nt: TGTGCCAGCAGTTTAGGCGGGGCCCGGGAGACCCAGTACTTC
cdr3_aa: CASSLGGARETQYF
d_call: -
v_call: TRBV28
j_call: TRBJ2-5
clone_size: -

cdr3_nt: TGTGTCAGCAGCTCACTAGTGGTCGAGCAGTACTTC
cdr3_aa: CVSSSLVVEQYF
d_call: -
v_call: TRBV7-9
j_call: TRBJ2-7
clone_size: -

cdr3_nt: TGCGCCAGCAGCATACAAGAGACCCAGTACTTC
cdr3_aa: CASSIQETQYF
d_call: -
v_call: TRBV5-1
j_call: TRBJ2-5
clone_size: -

cdr3_nt: TGTGCCACCAGAGGCGGGGGCTCTGGAAACACCATATATTTT
cdr3_aa: CATRGGGSGNTIYF
d_call: -
v_call: TRBV10-3
j_call: TRBJ1-3
clone_size: -

cdr3_nt: TGTGCCAGCAGCTTAGGCATAAGACAGGGGCAGTTCTTC
cdr3_aa: CASSLGIRQGQFF
d_call: TRBD1
v_call: TRBV7-3
j_call: TRBJ2-1
clone_size: -

cdr3_nt: TGTGCCACCAAAGAGTACAGGGTAGTCTACGAGCAGTACTTC
cdr3_aa: CATKEYRVVYEQYF
d_call: -
v_call: TRBV6-1
j_call: TRBJ2-7
clone_size: -